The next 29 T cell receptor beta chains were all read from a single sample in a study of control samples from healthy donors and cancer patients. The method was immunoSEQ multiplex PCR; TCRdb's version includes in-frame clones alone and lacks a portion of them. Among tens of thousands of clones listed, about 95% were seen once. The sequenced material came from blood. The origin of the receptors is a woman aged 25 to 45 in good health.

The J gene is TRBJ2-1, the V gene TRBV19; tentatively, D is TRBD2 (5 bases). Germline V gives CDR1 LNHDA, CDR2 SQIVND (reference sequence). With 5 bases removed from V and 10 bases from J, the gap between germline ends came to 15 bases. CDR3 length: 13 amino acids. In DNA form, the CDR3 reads TGTGCCAGTAGTGGTCTCGGGGAGACGGAGCAGTTCTTC. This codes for CASSGLGETEQFF. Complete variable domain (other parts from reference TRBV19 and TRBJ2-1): DGGITQSPKYLFRKEGQNVTLSCEQNLNHDAMYWYRQDPGQGLRLIYYSQIVNDFQKGDIAEGYSVSREKKESFPLTVTSAQKNPTAFYLCASSGLGETEQFFGPGTRLTVL.

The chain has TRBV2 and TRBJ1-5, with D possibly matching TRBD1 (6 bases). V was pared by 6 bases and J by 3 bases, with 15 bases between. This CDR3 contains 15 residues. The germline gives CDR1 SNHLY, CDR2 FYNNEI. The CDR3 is CASSREHRANQPQHF. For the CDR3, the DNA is TGTGCCAGCAGCCGCGAACACAGGGCCAATCAGCCCCAGCATTTT.

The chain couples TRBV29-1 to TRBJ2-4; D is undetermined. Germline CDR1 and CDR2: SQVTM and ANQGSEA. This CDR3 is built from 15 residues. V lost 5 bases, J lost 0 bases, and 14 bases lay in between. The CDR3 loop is CSVKGERLAKNIQYF. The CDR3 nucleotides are TGCAGCGTTAAAGGAGAAAGACTAGCCAAAAACATTCAGTACTTC.

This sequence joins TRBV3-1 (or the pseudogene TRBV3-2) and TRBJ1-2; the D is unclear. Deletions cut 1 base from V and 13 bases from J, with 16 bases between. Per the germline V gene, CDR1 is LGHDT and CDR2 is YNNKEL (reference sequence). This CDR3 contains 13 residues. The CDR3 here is CASSQGIVVGITF. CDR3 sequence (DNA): TGTGCCAGCAGCCAAGGTATCGTAGTCGGCATCACCTTC.

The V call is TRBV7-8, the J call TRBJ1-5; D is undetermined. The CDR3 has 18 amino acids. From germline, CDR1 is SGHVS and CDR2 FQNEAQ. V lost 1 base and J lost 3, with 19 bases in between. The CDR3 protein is CASSLGGRARGFNQPQHF. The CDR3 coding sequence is TGTGCCAGCAGCTTAGGAGGTAGGGCCCGAGGGTTCAATCAGCCCCAGCATTTT.

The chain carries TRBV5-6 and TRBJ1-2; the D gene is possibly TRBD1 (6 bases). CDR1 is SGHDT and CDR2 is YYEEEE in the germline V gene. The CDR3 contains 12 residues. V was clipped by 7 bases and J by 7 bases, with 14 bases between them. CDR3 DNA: TGTGCCAGCGGTCCTAGGGGGGCTGGCTACACCTTC. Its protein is CASGPRGAGYTF.

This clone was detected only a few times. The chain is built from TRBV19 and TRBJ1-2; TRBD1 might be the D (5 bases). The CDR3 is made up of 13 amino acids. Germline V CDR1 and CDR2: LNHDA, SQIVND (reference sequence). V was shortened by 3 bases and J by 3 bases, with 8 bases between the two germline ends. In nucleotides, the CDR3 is TGTGCCAGTAGTATGGGGCGGTACTATGGCTACACCTTC. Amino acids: CASSMGRYYGYTF.

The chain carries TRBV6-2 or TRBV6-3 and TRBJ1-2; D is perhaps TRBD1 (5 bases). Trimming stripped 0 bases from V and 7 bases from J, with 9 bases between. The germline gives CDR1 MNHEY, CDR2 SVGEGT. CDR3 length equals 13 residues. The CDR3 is CASSYSARVGYTF. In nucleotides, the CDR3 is TGTGCCAGCAGTTACTCTGCCAGGGTTGGCTACACCTTC.

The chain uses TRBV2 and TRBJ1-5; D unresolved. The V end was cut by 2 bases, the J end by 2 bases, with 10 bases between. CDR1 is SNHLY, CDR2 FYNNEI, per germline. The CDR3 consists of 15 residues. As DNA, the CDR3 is TGTGCCAGCAGTGAAAAGGGTGTTGGCAATCAGCCCCAGCATTTT. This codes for CASSEKGVGNQPQHF.

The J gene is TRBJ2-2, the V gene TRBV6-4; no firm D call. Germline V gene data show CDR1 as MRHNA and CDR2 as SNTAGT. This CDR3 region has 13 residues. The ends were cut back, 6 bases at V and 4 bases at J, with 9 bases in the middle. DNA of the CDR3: TGTGCCAGCAGACCTACCGGCACCGGGGAGCTGTTTTTT. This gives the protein CASRPTGTGELFF.

In DNA form, the CDR3 reads TGTGCCAGCAGCTTGGGTGGGAAGCAGTACGTC. Its translation: CASSLGGKQYV. V and J are TRBV13 and TRBJ2-7, with D unresolved. V was clipped by 3 bases and J by 8 bases, with 8 bases between them. Germline CDR1 is PRHDT and CDR2 is FYEKMQ (reference sequence). The CDR3 length is 11 residues.

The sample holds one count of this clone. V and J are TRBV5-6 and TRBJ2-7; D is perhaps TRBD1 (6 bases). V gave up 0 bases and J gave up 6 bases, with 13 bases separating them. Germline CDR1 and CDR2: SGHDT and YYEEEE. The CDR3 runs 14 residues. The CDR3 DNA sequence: TGTGCCAGCAGCTTGGGGTCTTTGGGGGCCGAGCAGTACGTC. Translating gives CASSLGSLGAEQYV.

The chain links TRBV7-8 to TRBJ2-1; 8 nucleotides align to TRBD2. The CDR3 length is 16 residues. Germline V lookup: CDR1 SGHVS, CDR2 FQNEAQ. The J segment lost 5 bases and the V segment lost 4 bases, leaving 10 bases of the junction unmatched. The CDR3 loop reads CASSSRGSGVNNEQFF. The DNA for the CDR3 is TGTGCCAGCAGCTCCCGAGGTAGCGGGGTGAACAATGAGCAGTTCTTC.

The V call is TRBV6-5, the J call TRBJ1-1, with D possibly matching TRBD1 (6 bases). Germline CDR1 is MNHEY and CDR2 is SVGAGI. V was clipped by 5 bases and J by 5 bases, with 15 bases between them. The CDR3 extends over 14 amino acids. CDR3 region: CASSRVGGGTEAFF. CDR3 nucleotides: TGTGCCAGCAGTCGAGTAGGGGGGGGAACTGAAGCTTTCTTT.

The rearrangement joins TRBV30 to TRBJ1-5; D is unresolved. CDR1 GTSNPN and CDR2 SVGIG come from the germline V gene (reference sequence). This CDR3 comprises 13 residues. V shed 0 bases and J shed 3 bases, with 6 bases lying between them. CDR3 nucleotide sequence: TGTGCCTGGAGTGTACACATCAATCAGCCCCAGCATTTT. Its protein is CAWSVHINQPQHF.

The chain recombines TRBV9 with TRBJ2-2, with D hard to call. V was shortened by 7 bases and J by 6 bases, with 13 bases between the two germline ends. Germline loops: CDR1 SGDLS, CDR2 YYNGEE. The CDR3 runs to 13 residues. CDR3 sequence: CASGPLSAGELFF. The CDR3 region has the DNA TGTGCCAGCGGGCCCCTGAGCGCCGGGGAGCTGTTTTTT.

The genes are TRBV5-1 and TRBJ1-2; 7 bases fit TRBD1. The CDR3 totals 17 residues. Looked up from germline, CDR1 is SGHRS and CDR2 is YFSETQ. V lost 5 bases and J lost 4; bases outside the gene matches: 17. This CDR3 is CASSYDTGTVGIYGYTF. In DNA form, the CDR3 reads TGCGCCAGCAGTTATGACACCGGGACAGTAGGAATCTATGGCTACACCTTC.

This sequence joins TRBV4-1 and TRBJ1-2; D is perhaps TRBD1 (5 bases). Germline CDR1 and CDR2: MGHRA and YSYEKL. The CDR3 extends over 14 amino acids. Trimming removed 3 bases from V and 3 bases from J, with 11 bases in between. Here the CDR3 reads CASSHIGADYGYTF. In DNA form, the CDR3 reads TGCGCCAGCAGCCATATAGGGGCTGACTATGGCTACACCTTC.

In DNA, the CDR3 is TGTGCCAGCAGTTATACAGATCTCTATGGCTACACCTTC. Translating it yields CASSYTDLYGYTF. The chain couples TRBV6-2 or TRBV6-3 to TRBJ1-2; D gene uncertain. V was pared by 3 bases and J by 4 bases, with 9 bases between. The CDR3 runs 13 residues. Germline CDR1 reads MNHEY; CDR2 reads SVGEGT.

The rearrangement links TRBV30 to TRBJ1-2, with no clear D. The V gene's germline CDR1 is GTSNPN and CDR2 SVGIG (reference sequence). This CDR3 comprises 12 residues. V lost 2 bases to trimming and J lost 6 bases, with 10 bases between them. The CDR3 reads CAWSWAGDGYTF. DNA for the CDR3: TGTGCCTGGAGTTGGGCCGGGGATGGCTACACCTTC.

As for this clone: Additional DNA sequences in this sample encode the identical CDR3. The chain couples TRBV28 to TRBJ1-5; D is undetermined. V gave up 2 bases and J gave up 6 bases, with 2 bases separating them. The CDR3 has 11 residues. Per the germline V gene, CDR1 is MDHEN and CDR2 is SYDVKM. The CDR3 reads CASSLGQPQHF. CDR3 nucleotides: TGTGCCAGCAGTTTAGGTCAGCCCCAGCATTTT.

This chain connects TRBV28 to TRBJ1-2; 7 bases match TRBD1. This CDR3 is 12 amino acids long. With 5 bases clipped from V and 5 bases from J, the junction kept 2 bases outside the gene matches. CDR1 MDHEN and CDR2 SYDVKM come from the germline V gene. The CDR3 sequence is CASSLQGYGYTF. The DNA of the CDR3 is TGTGCCAGCAGTCTACAGGGGTATGGCTACACCTTC.

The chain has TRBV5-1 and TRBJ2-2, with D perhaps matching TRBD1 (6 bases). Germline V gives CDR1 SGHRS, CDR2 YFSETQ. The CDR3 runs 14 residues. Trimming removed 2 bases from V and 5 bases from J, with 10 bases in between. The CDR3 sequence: CASSFVQGTGELFF. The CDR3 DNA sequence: TGCGCCAGCAGCTTTGTGCAGGGGACCGGGGAGCTGTTTTTT.

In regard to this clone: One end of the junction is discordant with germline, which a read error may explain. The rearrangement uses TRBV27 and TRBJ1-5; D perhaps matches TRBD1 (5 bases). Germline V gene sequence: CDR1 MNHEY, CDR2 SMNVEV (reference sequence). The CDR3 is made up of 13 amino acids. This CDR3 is CASSLSGGQPQHF. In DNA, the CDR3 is TGTGCCAGCAGCTTATCCGGGGGACAGCCCCAGCATTTT.

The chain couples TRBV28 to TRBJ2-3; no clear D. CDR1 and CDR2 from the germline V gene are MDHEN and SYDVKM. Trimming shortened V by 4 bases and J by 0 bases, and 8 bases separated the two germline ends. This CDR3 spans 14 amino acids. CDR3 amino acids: CASSSFSSTDTQYF. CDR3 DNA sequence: TGTGCCAGCAGTTCCTTCAGTAGCACAGATACGCAGTATTTT.

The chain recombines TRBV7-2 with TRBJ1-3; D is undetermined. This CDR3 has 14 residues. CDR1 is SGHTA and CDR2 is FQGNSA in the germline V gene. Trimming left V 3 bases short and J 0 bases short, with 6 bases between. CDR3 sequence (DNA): TGTGCCAGCAGCTTCCCGCTCTCTGGAAACACCATATATTTT. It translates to CASSFPLSGNTIYF.

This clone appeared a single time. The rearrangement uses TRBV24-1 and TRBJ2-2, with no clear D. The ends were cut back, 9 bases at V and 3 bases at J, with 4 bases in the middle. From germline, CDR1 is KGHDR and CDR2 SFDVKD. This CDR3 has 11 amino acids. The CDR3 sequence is CATEYTGELFF. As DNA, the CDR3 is TGTGCCACCGAATACACCGGGGAGCTGTTTTTT.

The CDR3 sequence is CASSQEKGATGELFF. CDR3 nucleotide sequence: TGTGCCAGCAGCCAAGAGAAGGGGGCCACCGGGGAGCTGTTTTTT. The chain recombines TRBV3-1 (or the pseudogene TRBV3-2) with TRBJ2-2, with 7 bases aligning to TRBD1. CDR1 and CDR2 from the germline V gene are LGHDT and YNNKEL (reference sequence). This CDR3 region has 15 residues. V dropped 0 bases and J dropped 4; count of bases not matched to a gene: 2.

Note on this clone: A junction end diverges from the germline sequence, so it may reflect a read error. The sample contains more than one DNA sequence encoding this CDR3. CDR3 in amino acids: CATTRTGGQPQHF. CDR3 in DNA: TGTGCCACCACCCGAACCGGAGGTCAGCCTCAGCATTTT. The V call is TRBV15, the J call TRBJ1-5, with no clear D. The CDR3 is 13 residues long. Germline V gives CDR1 LNHNV, CDR2 YYDKDF (reference sequence).